The present TCR beta chain was sequenced within a study of cytomegalovirus exposure and HLA in healthy donors. Study background: Counted in an early data release were some 81 million unique TCRs from HLA-typed donors.

Study observations and caveats: Most TCRs appeared rarely, but some public TCRs recurred in many donors.

Regarding this clone: Its antigen is undetermined.

Germline CDR1 is MNHEY and CDR2 is SMNVEV (reference sequence). The CDR3 runs to 18 residues. The ends lost 5 bases at V and 4 bases at J; junction bases unmatched: 17. The PCR employed 60 Vbeta primers together with 13 Jbeta primers. Generated by immunoSEQ multiplex PCR, the TCRdb table keeps only in-frame clones and is missing some. The table has 140,000 to 150,000 clones, approximately 80% seen once. The TCR was taken from a middle-aged man in good health and CMV-seronegative. The chain combines TRBV27 with TRBJ1-1; 9 bases agree with TRBD1. Sequenced sample: PBMCs. CDR3 residues: CASSPLRRDRAVGTEAFF. The CDR3 DNA follows: TGTGCCAGCAGTCCGCTTCGCCGGGACAGGGCAGTTGGCACTGAAGCTTTCTTT.